This T cell receptor beta chain was sequenced for a study of T cells in Graves' hyperthyroidism and ophthalmopathy. Researchers amplified the TCR beta CDR3 regions from RNA transcripts. The HTBI primer set served for first-round RT-PCR of the TCR CDR3. TCRdb reprocessed the multiplex PCR reads with MiXCR, giving one entry per CDR3 protein. The sample comprises roughly 570,000 distinct CDR3 sequences, more than 45% of which are singletons, and around 7.7% rests with the top ten. To note about this clonotype: What it binds is not known.

Exclusion of patients followed from uncontrolled infection, other autoimmune disease, pregnancy or lactation. For the diagnoses, clinical symptoms, serum thyroxine and TRAb, thyroid ultrasound and orbital computed tomography were used. Study-wide results and caveats: Stable hyperthyroidism was separated from ophthalmopathy by a model based on 13 V-J features.

The CDR3 has 15 residues. CDR1 and CDR2 from the germline V gene are SNHLY and FYNNEI. The V end lost 6 bases, the J end lost 6 bases, and 19 bases lay between the germline ends. The chain carries TRBV2 and TRBJ2-3, with D maybe TRBD2 (5 bases). This TCR came from a young woman with Graves' hyperthyroidism. The sample comprised peripheral blood or thyroid tissue (not recorded which). CDR3 amino acids: CASSPEGLAGDTQYF. The CDR3 DNA reads TGTGCCAGCAGCCCAGAAGGGCTAGCTGGGGATACGCAGTATTTT.